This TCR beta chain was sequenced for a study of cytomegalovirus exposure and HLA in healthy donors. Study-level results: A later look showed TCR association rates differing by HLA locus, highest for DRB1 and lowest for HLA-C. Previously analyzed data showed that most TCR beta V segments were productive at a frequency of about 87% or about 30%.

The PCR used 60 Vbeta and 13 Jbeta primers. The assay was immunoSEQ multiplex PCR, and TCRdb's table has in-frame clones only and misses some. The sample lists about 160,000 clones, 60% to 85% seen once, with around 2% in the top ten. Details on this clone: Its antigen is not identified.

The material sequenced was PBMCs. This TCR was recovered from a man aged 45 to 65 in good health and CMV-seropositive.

CDR3 coding DNA: TGTGCCAGCAGCCCCCTAGCGGGGGGGATCGATGAGCAGTTCTTC. Translated, it gives CASSPLAGGIDEQFF. The J gene is TRBJ2-1, the V gene TRBV7-9, with 12 bases fitting TRBD2. The CDR3 consists of 15 residues. The J segment lost 8 bases and the V segment lost 5 bases, leaving 7 bases of the junction unmatched. CDR1 is SEHNR and CDR2 is FQNEAQ in the germline V gene (reference sequence). The whole variable domain, remainder taken from reference TRBV7-9 and TRBJ2-1, is DTGVSQNPRHKITKRGQNVTFRCDPISEHNRLYWYRQTLGQGPEFLTYFQNEAQLEKSRLLSDRFSAERPKGSFSTLEIQRTEQGDSAMYLCASSPLAGGIDEQFFGPGTRLTVL.